This TCR beta chain originates from a study of shared clonotypes between healthy human individuals. Study-wide results and limits: Of the naive CD4 clonotypes, about 5.4% were shared across a handful of donors.

Positively selected for CCR7, the CD45RO-negative cells used as naive CD8 cells excluded terminally differentiated effector memory CD45RA+ cells. A word on this clone: Antigen: not known. Other nucleotide sequences in the sample specify the same CDR3.

V was trimmed by 3 bases and J by 1 base, leaving 3 bases between them. Germline assignment: CDR1 LNHDA and CDR2 SQIVND (reference sequence). This CDR3 spans 12 amino acids. The repertoire was sequenced with immunoSEQ multiplex PCR; TCRdb's copy has only in-frame clones and lacks some. The data hold hundreds of thousands of clones, with approximately 92% observed a single time. The material sequenced was naive CD8+ T cells sorted from blood. The TCR sequence derives from a man aged 30-40 years in good health. The rearrangement uses TRBV19 and TRBJ1-1; D gene unclear. CDR3 protein: CASSIPNTEAFF. DNA of the CDR3: TGTGCCAGTAGTATTCCGAACACTGAAGCTTTCTTT.